A single sample gave rise to the 14 T cell receptor beta chains below, sequenced in a study of T cells in Graves' hyperthyroidism and ophthalmopathy. RNA transcripts gave rise to amplified TCR beta CDR3 regions. The TCR CDR3 was amplified in a first-round RT-PCR using the HTBI primer set. TCRdb called the multiplex PCR reads again in MiXCR, with one record for every CDR3 protein. The sample holds approximately 400,000 distinct CDR3 sequences; less than 20% are singletons and the top ten take about 27%. Input material: blood. The source of these receptors is a woman aged 18-30 years with Graves' hyperthyroidism that later progressed to Graves' ophthalmopathy.

CDR3 sequence: CASSLPAVGSEGYTF. CDR3 in DNA: TGCGCCAGCAGTCTCCCGGCGGTGGGTTCGGAAGGCTACACCTTC. This rearrangement joins TRBV10-2 to TRBJ1-2, with D unresolved. V lost 5 bases and J 8 bases, leaving 21 bases between the germline ends. In germline, CDR1 is WSHSY, CDR2 SAAADI. The CDR3 runs 15 residues.

This clonotype was observed many times. The rearrangement joins TRBV30 to TRBJ1-2; 7 nucleotides match TRBD1. The trim removed 6 bases at V and 5 bases at J, leaving 9 bases unmatched. The CDR3 sequence is 13 residues long. In germline, CDR1 is GTSNPN, CDR2 SVGIG (reference sequence). The CDR3 bases are TGTGCCTGTTTAGACAGGGCGCGGTATGGCTACACCTTC. Encoded protein: CACLDRARYGYTF.

This sequence joins TRBV5-6 and TRBJ2-3; a possible D gene is TRBD2 (6 bases). From germline, CDR1 is SGHDT and CDR2 YYEEEE. V shed 0 bases and J shed 2 bases, with 13 bases lying between them. The CDR3 covers 16 residues. CDR3 region: CASSLGRGGVTDTQYF. The DNA of the CDR3 is TGTGCCAGCAGCTTGGGGAGGGGAGGAGTCACAGATACGCAGTATTTT.

This clonotype came up a few times. V gene TRBV6-1 combines with J gene TRBJ2-2; tentative D call: TRBD1 (5 bases). The germline V gene encodes CDR1 MNHNS and CDR2 SASEGT. CDR3 length equals 14 residues. V gave up 6 bases and J gave up 2 bases, with 10 bases separating them. The CDR3: CASRGRINTGELFF. The CDR3 DNA is TGTGCCAGCAGGGGGCGGATCAACACCGGGGAGCTGTTTTTT.

This clonotype showed up many times. The chain uses TRBV20-1 and TRBJ2-1; 10 nucleotides align to TRBD2. Germline lookup yields CDR1 DFQATT and CDR2 SNEGSKA (reference sequence). After removal of 0 bases from V and 6 bases from J, the junction contained 5 bases not matched to a gene. The CDR3 runs 15 residues. The CDR3 DNA is TGCAGTGCTAGAGATTTGGCTAGCGGGAGCAATGAGCAGTTCTTC. It specifies CSARDLASGSNEQFF.

This clonotype was seen many times. V gene TRBV7-2 combines with J gene TRBJ2-5; TRBD2 agrees at 11 bases. This CDR3 has 16 residues. The ends lost 1 base at V and 5 bases at J; junction bases unmatched: 6. The germline V gene has CDR1 SGHTA and CDR2 FQGNSA. This CDR3 is CASSLVLAGGGETQYF. The CDR3 coding sequence is TGTGCCAGCAGCTTAGTGCTAGCGGGAGGTGGGGAGACCCAGTACTTC.

This clonotype was counted many times. This chain connects TRBV20-1 to TRBJ2-1; 9 bases are shared with TRBD1. The CDR3 has 14 amino acids. J gave up 3 bases and V 6 bases, and 6 bases lay outside the gene matches. Germline V lookup: CDR1 DFQATT, CDR2 SNEGSKA (reference sequence). The CDR3, as DNA: TGCAGTGCCCAGACAGGGGGAATCTACAATGAGCAGTTCTTC. Translated, it gives CSAQTGGIYNEQFF.

This clonotype has a count of ten or more. V and J are TRBV2 and TRBJ1-6; TRBD1 aligns across 9 bases. With V trimmed by 5 bases and J by 7 bases, 12 bases remained unmatched. The germline V gene has CDR1 SNHLY and CDR2 FYNNEI. This CDR3 has 17 amino acids. The chain's CDR3 is CASSREGKGQGNSPLHF. CDR3 DNA sequence: TGTGCCAGCAGTCGGGAAGGGAAAGGACAGGGGAATTCACCCCTCCACTTT.

At least ten counts were recorded for this clonotype. J is TRBJ2-1 and V is TRBV20-1; D is unresolved. V lost 5 bases and J 7 bases, leaving 15 bases between the germline ends. From germline, CDR1 is DFQATT and CDR2 SNEGSKA (reference sequence). The CDR3 is 13 amino acids. The CDR3 bases are TGCAGTGCTCCTTCGGGCCCGGGTAATGAGCAGTTCTTC. Amino acid sequence: CSAPSGPGNEQFF.

This clonotype appeared a few times. This rearrangement joins TRBV6-6 to TRBJ2-1; no reliable D call. Germline V gene data show CDR1 as MNHNY and CDR2 as SVGAGI (reference sequence). The ends were cut back, 2 bases at V and 6 bases at J, with 5 bases in the middle. CDR3 length: 12 residues. The CDR3 loop reads CASSYNFNEQFF. For the CDR3, the DNA is TGTGCCAGCAGTTACAACTTCAATGAGCAGTTCTTC.

Many counts were recorded for this clonotype. V usage is TRBV18 and J usage is TRBJ1-6, with D maybe TRBD1 (5 bases). The CDR3 covers 14 residues. Germline V lookup: CDR1 KGHSH, CDR2 LQKENI. Trimming stripped 3 bases from V and 7 bases from J, with 10 bases between. The CDR3 DNA sequence: TGTGCCAGCTCACCGACAGTACAGAATTCACCCCTCCACTTT. Protein: CASSPTVQNSPLHF.

This clonotype was counted many times. The rearrangement uses TRBV20-1 and TRBJ1-1; D unresolved. Germline assignment: CDR1 DFQATT and CDR2 SNEGSKA (reference sequence). Trimming took 4 bases from V and 0 from J, leaving 15 bases between them. CDR3 size: 15 residues. CDR3: CSAKKGGSVNTEAFF. The CDR3 DNA reads TGCAGTGCTAAGAAAGGAGGCAGCGTGAACACTGAAGCTTTCTTT.

A few counts support this clonotype. This chain uses TRBV19 with TRBJ2-1; 13 bases match TRBD2. The CDR3 sequence is 16 residues long. The V gene's germline CDR1 is LNHDA and CDR2 SQIVND (reference sequence). The V and J ends lost 3 bases and 8 bases, in that order; junction bases with no gene match: 7. The CDR3 region has the DNA TGTGCCAGTAGTATTCCGACTAGCGGGAGGATCGATGAGCAGTTCTTC. This sequence encodes CASSIPTSGRIDEQFF.

This rearrangement joins TRBV4-1 to TRBJ2-1, with D possibly matching TRBD2 (5 bases). This CDR3 has 13 amino acids. V was cut by 3 bases and J by 3 bases, with 6 bases left in between. Per germline, CDR1 MGHRA and CDR2 YSYEKL. The DNA for the CDR3 is TGCGCCAGCAGCCAGACTATCTACAATGAGCAGTTCTTC. Translated: CASSQTIYNEQFF.